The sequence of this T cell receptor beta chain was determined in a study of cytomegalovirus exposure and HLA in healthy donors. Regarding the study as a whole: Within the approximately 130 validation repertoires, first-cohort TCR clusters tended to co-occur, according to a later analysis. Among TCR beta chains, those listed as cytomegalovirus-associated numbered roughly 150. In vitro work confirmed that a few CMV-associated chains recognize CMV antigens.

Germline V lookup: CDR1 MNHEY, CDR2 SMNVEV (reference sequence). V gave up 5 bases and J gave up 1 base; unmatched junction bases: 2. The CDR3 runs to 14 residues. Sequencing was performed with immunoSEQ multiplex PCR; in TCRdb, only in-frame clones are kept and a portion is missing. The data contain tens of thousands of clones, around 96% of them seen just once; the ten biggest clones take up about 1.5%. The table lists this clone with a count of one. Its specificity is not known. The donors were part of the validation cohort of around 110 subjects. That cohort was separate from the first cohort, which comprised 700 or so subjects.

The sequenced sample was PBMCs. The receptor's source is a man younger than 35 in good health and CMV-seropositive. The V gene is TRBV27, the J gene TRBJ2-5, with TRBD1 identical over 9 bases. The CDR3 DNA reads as TGTGCCAGCAGTGAGGACAGGGGCCAAGAGACCCAGTACTTC. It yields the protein CASSEDRGQETQYF.